The 18 T cell receptor beta chains presented below share a single source sample, sequenced in a study of blood T cell repertoires in COVID-19. Repertoires were generated with immunoSEQ multiplex PCR, while TCRdb's copy carries only in-frame clones and drops some. The sample lists approximately 74,000 clones; around 90% were seen once. Sequencing input: peripheral blood. All receptors come from a man between 70 and 80 years old with acute or convalescent COVID-19.

V is TRBV3-1 (or the pseudogene TRBV3-2) and J is TRBJ2-7; tentative D call: TRBD2 (7 bases). Germline CDR1 and CDR2: LGHDT and YNNKEL (reference sequence). There are 16 residues in the CDR3. V was cut by 2 bases and J by 6 bases, with 20 bases left in between. CDR3 sequence (DNA): TGTGCCAGCAGCCAAAGGCACAGGGTGGGGGGGACCGAGCAGTACTTC. Its translation: CASSQRHRVGGTEQYF.

This rearrangement joins TRBV24-1 to TRBJ1-5, with D possibly TRBD1 on 5 matching bases. With 3 bases removed from V and 5 bases from J, the gap between germline ends came to 16 bases. CDR3 length: 16 amino acids. The germline V gene has CDR1 KGHDR and CDR2 SFDVKD. Written as DNA, the CDR3 is TGTGCCACCAGTGATCCCGGACAACCTGTAGATCAGCCCCAGCATTTT. It encodes CATSDPGQPVDQPQHF.

The chain employs TRBV20-1 and TRBJ1-6; D gene ambiguous. The V gene's germline CDR1 is DFQATT and CDR2 SNEGSKA (reference sequence). The CDR3 length is 11 residues. V was trimmed by 4 bases and J by 9 bases, leaving 7 bases between them. The CDR3 is CSATVGSPLHF. The CDR3 DNA is TGCAGTGCTACCGTCGGTTCACCCCTCCACTTT.

The sample holds one count of this clone. The chain is built from TRBV7-2 and TRBJ2-7; 15 bases align to TRBD2. Trimming removed 6 bases from V and 6 bases from J; junction bases left unmatched: 3. Germline-derived CDR1 and CDR2 are SGHTA and FQGNSA. CDR3 length: 14 residues. CDR3 nucleotide sequence: TGTGCCAGCAGATCGGGACTAGCGGGAGGCGAGCAGTACTTC. Residues: CASRSGLAGGEQYF.

This chain connects TRBV6-1 to TRBJ1-5; D call uncertain. There are 15 residues in the CDR3. Germline V CDR1 and CDR2: MNHNS, SASEGT. V was shortened by 0 bases and J by 5 bases, with 11 bases between the two germline ends. As DNA, the CDR3 is TGTGCCAGCAGTGAAGCGCGGTCTTTCTATCAGCCCCAGCATTTT. Residues: CASSEARSFYQPQHF.

J is TRBJ2-6 and V is TRBV4-3; maybe TRBD1 (8 bases). The CDR3 contains 20 residues. Per germline, CDR1 LGHNA and CDR2 YSLEER. V dropped 4 bases and J dropped 0 bases, with 22 bases sitting between them. CDR3 nucleotide sequence: TGCGCCAGCAGCCGGAATCATGACAGGGGAGGGGTCTCTGGGGCCAACGTCCTGACTTTC. Residues: CASSRNHDRGGVSGANVLTF.

The chain combines TRBV6-5 with TRBJ2-1; tentative D call: TRBD1 (6 bases). The length of the CDR3 is 16 residues. Between the trimmed V and J ends, which lost 0 bases and 2 bases, there was a span of 11 bases. Germline assignment: CDR1 MNHEY and CDR2 SVGAGI. CDR3 region: CASSYSSRGAYNEQFF. CDR3 DNA: TGTGCCAGCAGTTACTCGAGCAGGGGCGCCTACAATGAGCAGTTCTTC.

The J gene is TRBJ2-7, the V gene TRBV19; a weak D match, TRBD1 (6 bases). This CDR3 is 16 amino acids long. Trimming pared 1 base from V and 3 bases from J, leaving 16 bases between. Germline CDR1 and CDR2: LNHDA and SQIVND (reference sequence). Here the CDR3 reads CASSIGGWDTVYEQYF. The DNA for the CDR3 is TGTGCCAGTAGTATAGGGGGATGGGACACCGTCTACGAGCAGTACTTC.

This clone was counted once. Other DNA sequences of this sample code for an identical CDR3. V gene TRBV6-5 combines with J gene TRBJ2-7; the D is unclear. CDR1 and CDR2 (germline): MNHEY, SVGAGI. The CDR3 covers 16 residues. Trimming pared 0 bases from V and 2 bases from J, leaving 14 bases between. The CDR3 region has the DNA TGTGCCAGCAGTTACTCGAATCCGTCAGAAGCCTACGAGCAGTACTTC. Protein: CASSYSNPSEAYEQYF.

This sequence joins TRBV2 and TRBJ1-4, with D unresolved. V was pared by 7 bases and J by 10 bases, with 13 bases between. Germline V gives CDR1 SNHLY, CDR2 FYNNEI. The CDR3 runs 12 residues. The CDR3: CASTWREGKLFF. CDR3 DNA sequence: TGTGCCAGCACATGGAGGGAAGGAAAACTGTTTTTT.

The V and J genes are TRBV18 and TRBJ1-2; no clear D. V gave up 3 bases and J gave up 4 bases, with 6 bases separating them. CDR1 and CDR2 (germline): KGHSH, LQKENI. This CDR3 has 12 residues. CDR3 bases: TGTGCCAGCTCACCGGCGGCCTATGGCTACACCTTC. Translation gives CASSPAAYGYTF.

This clone was recorded only once. V is TRBV15 and J is TRBJ2-7; tentatively, D is TRBD1 (6 bases). Per the germline V gene, CDR1 is LNHNV and CDR2 is YYDKDF (reference sequence). The CDR3 covers 16 residues. Trimming cost V 2 bases and J 4 bases, with 18 bases left between them. The CDR3 protein is CATSRRLNRVSYEQYF. Written as DNA, the CDR3 is TGTGCCACCAGCAGACGGCTGAACAGGGTCAGTTACGAGCAGTACTTC.

The V and J genes are TRBV6-5 and TRBJ1-6, with D perhaps TRBD1 (5 bases). This CDR3 region has 14 residues. Germline V gene lookup returns CDR1 MNHEY and CDR2 SVGAGI. V shed 5 bases and J shed 5 bases, with 10 bases lying between them. The CDR3 region is CASSRLRDNSPLHF. DNA for the CDR3: TGTGCCAGCAGTCGGCTCAGGGATAATTCACCCCTCCACTTT.

This clone was seen more than once but under ten times. The rearrangement uses TRBV27 and TRBJ2-7, with 12 bases aligning to TRBD2. This CDR3 is built from 16 residues. Germline V gene sequence: CDR1 MNHEY, CDR2 SMNVEV (reference sequence). The trim removed 4 bases at V and 4 bases at J, leaving 8 bases unmatched. In nucleotides, the CDR3 is TGTGCCAGCAGTTACGGAGGGCTAGCGGGAGGGTACGAGCAGTACTTC. Translated, it gives CASSYGGLAGGYEQYF.

This clone was counted a single time. The V and J genes are TRBV24-1 and TRBJ2-1, with D maybe TRBD2 (5 bases). This CDR3 contains 16 residues. The V gene lost 5 bases and the J gene lost 0 bases, with 13 bases spanning the gap. Germline CDR1 KGHDR, CDR2 SFDVKD. Here the CDR3 reads CATSAGIFSSYNEQFF. The CDR3 bases are TGTGCCACCAGTGCCGGGATATTTAGCTCCTACAATGAGCAGTTCTTC.

The CDR3 sequence: CASRLDRGNEKLFF. CDR3 DNA sequence: TGTGCCAGCAGGCTGGACAGGGGGAATGAAAAACTGTTTTTT. The V gene is TRBV28, the J gene TRBJ1-4, with TRBD1 matching 10 bases. CDR3 length equals 14 residues. The V gene's germline CDR1 is MDHEN and CDR2 SYDVKM. The ends lost 6 bases at V and 5 bases at J; junction bases unmatched: 3.

In DNA, the CDR3 is TGTGCCAGTAGTATAGGCCAGGGAATATACAATGAGCAGTTCTTC. Translating it yields CASSIGQGIYNEQFF. The chain employs TRBV19 and TRBJ2-1, with D possibly matching TRBD1 (5 bases). Germline CDR1 is LNHDA and CDR2 is SQIVND (reference sequence). V shed 1 base and J shed 4 bases, with 11 bases lying between them. The CDR3 totals 15 residues.

The chain employs TRBV10-3 and TRBJ2-1; 12 nucleotides align to TRBD2. Per germline, CDR1 ENHRY and CDR2 SYGVKD. The CDR3 sequence is 15 residues long. With V trimmed by 6 bases and J by 7 bases, 7 bases remained unmatched. The CDR3 spells CAISPLAGGRNEQFF. In DNA form, the CDR3 reads TGTGCCATCAGCCCACTAGCGGGAGGTAGAAATGAGCAGTTCTTC.